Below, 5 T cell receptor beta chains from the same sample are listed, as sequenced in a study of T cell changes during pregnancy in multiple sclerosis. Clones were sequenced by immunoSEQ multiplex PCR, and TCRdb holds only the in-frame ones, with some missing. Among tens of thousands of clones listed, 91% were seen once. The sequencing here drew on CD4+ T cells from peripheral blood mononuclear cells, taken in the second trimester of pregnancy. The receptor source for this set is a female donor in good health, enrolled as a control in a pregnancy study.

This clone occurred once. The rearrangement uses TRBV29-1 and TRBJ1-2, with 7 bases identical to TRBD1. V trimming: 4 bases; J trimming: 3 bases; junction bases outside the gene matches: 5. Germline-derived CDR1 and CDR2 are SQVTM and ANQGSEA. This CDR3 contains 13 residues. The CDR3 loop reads CSVGFGQDYGYTF. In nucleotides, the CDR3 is TGCAGCGTTGGTTTCGGACAGGACTATGGCTACACCTTC. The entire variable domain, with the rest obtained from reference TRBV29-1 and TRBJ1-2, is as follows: SAVISQKPSRDICQRGTSLTIQCQVDSQVTMMFWYRQQPGQSLTLIATANQGSEATYESGFVIDKFPISRPNLTFSTLTVSNMSPEDSSIYLCSVGFGQDYGYTFGSGTRLTVV.

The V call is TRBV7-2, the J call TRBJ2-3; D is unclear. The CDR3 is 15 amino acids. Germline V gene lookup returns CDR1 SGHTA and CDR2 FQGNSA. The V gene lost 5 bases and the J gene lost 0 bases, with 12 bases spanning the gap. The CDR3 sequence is CASSRTPSSTDTQYF. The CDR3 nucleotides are TGTGCCAGCAGCAGAACACCGTCTAGCACAGATACGCAGTATTTT.

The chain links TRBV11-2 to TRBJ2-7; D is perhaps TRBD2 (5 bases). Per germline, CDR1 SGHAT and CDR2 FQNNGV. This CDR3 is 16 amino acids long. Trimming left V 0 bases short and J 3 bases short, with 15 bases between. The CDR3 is CASSLDSRSRDYEQYF. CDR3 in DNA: TGTGCCAGCAGCTTAGACTCCCGAAGCCGGGACTACGAGCAGTACTTC.

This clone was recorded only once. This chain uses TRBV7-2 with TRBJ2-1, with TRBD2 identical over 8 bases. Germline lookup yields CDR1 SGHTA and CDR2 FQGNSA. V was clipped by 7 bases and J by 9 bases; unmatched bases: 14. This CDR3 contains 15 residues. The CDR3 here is CASTTQREYLPEQFF. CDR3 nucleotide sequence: TGTGCCAGCACGACGCAGCGGGAGTACTTACCTGAGCAGTTCTTC.

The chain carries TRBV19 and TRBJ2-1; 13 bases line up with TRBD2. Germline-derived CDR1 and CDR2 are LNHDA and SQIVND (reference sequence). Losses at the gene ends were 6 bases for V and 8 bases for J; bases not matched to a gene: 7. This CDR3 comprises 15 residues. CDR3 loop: CASRVTSGRGYEQFF. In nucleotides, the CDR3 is TGTGCCAGTAGGGTTACTAGCGGGAGGGGGTATGAGCAGTTCTTC.